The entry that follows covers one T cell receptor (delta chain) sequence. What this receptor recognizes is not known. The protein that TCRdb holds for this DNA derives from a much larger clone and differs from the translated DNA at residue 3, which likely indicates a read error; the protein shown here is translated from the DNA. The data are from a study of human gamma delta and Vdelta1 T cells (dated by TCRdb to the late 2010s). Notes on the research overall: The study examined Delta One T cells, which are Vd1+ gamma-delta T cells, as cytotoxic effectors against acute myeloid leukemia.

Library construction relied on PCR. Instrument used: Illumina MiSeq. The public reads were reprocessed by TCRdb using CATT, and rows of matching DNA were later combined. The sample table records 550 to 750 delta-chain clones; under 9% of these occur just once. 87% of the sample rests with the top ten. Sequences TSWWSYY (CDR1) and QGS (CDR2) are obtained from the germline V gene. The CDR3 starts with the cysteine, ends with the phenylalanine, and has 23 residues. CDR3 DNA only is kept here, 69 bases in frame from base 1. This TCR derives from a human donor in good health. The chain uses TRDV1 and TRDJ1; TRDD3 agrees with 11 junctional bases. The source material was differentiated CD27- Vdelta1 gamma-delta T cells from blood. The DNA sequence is TGTGCTCCTGGGGACGCGGGTCATCCTACCGTTGGGGGATACGCCGTTGTGACCGATAAACTCATCTTT. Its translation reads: CAPGDAGHPTVGGYAVVTDKLIF.